What follows describes a single TCR beta chain. The antigen is undetermined. The data belong to a study of T cells in Graves' hyperthyroidism and ophthalmopathy. The study's findings and limits: Blood also held most thyroid clonotypes expanded beyond 0.001. Ophthalmopathy was model-predicted a median approximately 6.4 months pre-onset.

The length of the CDR3 is 12 residues. Trimming left V 2 bases short and J 8 bases short, with 8 bases between. Germline CDR1 is MNHEY and CDR2 is SVGEGT. Not enrolled were patients with uncontrolled infection, other autoimmune disease, pregnancy or lactation. Fresh peripheral blood, under 13 ml, was the source of the PBMCs. Amplified regions were TCR beta CDR3 sequences from RNA transcripts. Carried out on the TCR CDR3, a first-round RT-PCR used the HTBI primer set. Each CDR3 protein is one row after TCRdb ran MiXCR on the multiplex PCR reads. The repertoire has about 610,000 distinct CDR3 sequences, approximately 15% of them found once; the top ten carry less than 3.5%.

The chain uses TRBV6-2 or TRBV6-3 and TRBJ2-3, with D hard to call. The specimen was blood. This sequence originates from a woman in her forties with Graves' ophthalmopathy. In DNA form, the CDR3 reads TGTGCCAGCAGTTACGTGGGGTCTACGCAGTATTTT. This encodes CASSYVGSTQYF.